This T cell receptor (beta chain) was recorded in a study of regulatory T cells in long-lasting Graves disease. Study-wide findings and caveats: Persistent Graves' patients possessed reduced TCR diversity relative to recently diagnosed ones.

To note about this clonotype: Its target is unknown.

Regarding time point: newly diagnosed GD, antithyroid drugs for less than 3 months. PBMC RNA was the source of the TCR library. V dropped 5 bases and J dropped 1 base, with 15 bases sitting between them. CDR1 is SEHNR, CDR2 FQNEAQ, per germline (reference sequence). This CDR3 is built from 16 residues. Both iRepertoire HTBI primers and Arm-PCR of CDR3 regions were used to build the TCR beta libraries. MiXCR was run by TCRdb on the multiplex PCR reads, yielding one entry per CDR3 protein. This sample has hundreds of thousands of distinct CDR3 sequences, with 15% to 20% found just once. The data were also submitted as part of a second study, on T cells in Graves' hyperthyroidism and ophthalmopathy. This second report adds: The HTBI primer set was used in a first-round RT-PCR of the TCR CDR3. Ophthalmopathy prediction by the model preceded onset by a median about 6.8 months.

This specimen was peripheral blood mononuclear cells (PBMCs), taken at new diagnosis, from a patient treated with antithyroid drugs. The receptor comes from a woman aged 35 to 59 with Graves disease. The V and J genes are TRBV7-9 and TRBJ2-1; tentative D call: TRBD1 (6 bases). CDR3 residues: CASSPRTAESYNEQFF. For the CDR3, the DNA is TGTGCCAGCAGCCCCCGGACAGCTGAATCCTACAATGAGCAGTTCTTC.